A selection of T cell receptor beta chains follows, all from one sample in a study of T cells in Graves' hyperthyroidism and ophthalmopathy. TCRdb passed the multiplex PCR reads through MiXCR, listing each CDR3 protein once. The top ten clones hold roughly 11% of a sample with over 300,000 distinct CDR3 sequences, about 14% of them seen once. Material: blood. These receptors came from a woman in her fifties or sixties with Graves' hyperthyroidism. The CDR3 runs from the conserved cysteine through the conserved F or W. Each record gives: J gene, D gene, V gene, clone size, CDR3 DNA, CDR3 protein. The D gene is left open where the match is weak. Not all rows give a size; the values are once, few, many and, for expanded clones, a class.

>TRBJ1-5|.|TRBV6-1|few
TGTGCCAGCAGTGAAGCGGGGGAGGGAAGGGCAAACCTTAATCAGCCCCAGCATTTT
CASSEAGEGRANLNQPQHF
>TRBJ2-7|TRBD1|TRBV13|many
TGTGCCAGCAGCCCCTCGGACAGGGACGGGGAGCAGTACTTC
CASSPSDRDGEQYF
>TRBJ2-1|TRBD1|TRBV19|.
TGTGCCAGTAGTACGCAACAGGGGGTCTACAATGAGCAGTTCTTC
CASSTQQGVYNEQFF
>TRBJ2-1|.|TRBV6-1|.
TGTGCCAGCAGGAGACTAGTGGTAGGGAATGAGCAGTTCTTC
CASRRLVVGNEQFF
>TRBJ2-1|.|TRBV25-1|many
TGTGCCAGCAGTGACCCCGGGCCCCTATCTTACAATGAGCAGTTCTTC
CASSDPGPLSYNEQFF
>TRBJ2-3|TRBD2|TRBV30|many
TGTGCCTGGAGGCGGGAGGATGATACGCAGTATTTT
CAWRREDDTQYF
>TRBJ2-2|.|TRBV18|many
TGTGCCAGCTCACCACCGGTTTCGGCTGGGGAGCTGTTTTTT
CASSPPVSAGELFF
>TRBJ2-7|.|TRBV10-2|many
TGCGCCAGCAAAGTTTCCTCGAAGCCAGAGCAGTACTTC
CASKVSSKPEQYF
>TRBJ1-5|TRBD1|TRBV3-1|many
TGTGCCAGCAGCCAAGATCAACAGGGGGGAATAATTACGCCCCAGCATTTT
CASSQDQQGGIITPQHF
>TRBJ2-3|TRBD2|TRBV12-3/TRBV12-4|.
TGTGCCAGCAGTTTTTGGTGGGAGGGATCCACAGATACGCAGTATTTT
CASSFWWEGSTDTQYF
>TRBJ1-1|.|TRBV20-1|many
TGCAGTGCTAGGAGGGGGGCTGAAGCTTTCTTT
CSARRGAEAFF
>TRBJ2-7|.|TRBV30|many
TGTGCCTGGAAGGCGGCGGGGAGCTCCTACGAGCAGTACTTC
CAWKAAGSSYEQYF
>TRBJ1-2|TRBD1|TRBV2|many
TGTGCCAGCATAGACAGGGGGCAAGTGGGTGGCTACACCTTC
CASIDRGQVGGYTF
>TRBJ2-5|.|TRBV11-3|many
TGTGCCAGCAGGGCCCGAGGAGAGACCCAGTACTTC
CASRARGETQYF
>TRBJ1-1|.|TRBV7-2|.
TGTGCCAGCAGCTTTTATCCTAGGCAGAACACTGAAGCTTTCTTT
CASSFYPRQNTEAFF